The 25 T cell receptor beta chains below were found in one sample sequenced in a study of T cells after somatic rescue of genetic block. The method was immunoSEQ multiplex PCR; TCRdb's version includes in-frame clones alone and lacks a portion of them. Among around 100,000 clones listed, 80% to 95% were seen once. The source material was peripheral blood mononuclear cells (PBMCs). The receptor source for this set is a woman aged 18-29 years.

The rearrangement links TRBV5-4 to TRBJ1-2, with D possibly matching TRBD1 (5 bases). Trimming took 3 bases from V and 4 from J, leaving 16 bases between them. This CDR3 is built from 15 residues. Looked up from germline, CDR1 is SGHNT and CDR2 is YYREEE (reference sequence). The CDR3 DNA reads as TGTGCCAGCAGCTGGGCAAGGGGCGCGGGCTATGGCTACACCTTC. Translated: CASSWARGAGYGYTF.

The chain links TRBV29-1 to TRBJ1-2; 7 bases fit TRBD1. Losses at the gene ends were 7 bases for V and 6 bases for J; bases not matched to a gene: 20. This CDR3 has 16 residues. Germline lookup yields CDR1 SQVTM and CDR2 ANQGSEA. CDR3 protein: CSAYRQGGAGVDGYTF. In DNA form, the CDR3 reads TGCAGCGCATATAGACAGGGAGGCGCGGGTGTGGATGGCTACACCTTC.

On this clone itself: Other DNA sequences in this sample translate to the same CDR3. The V gene is TRBV7-6, the J gene TRBJ2-7; D remains ambiguous. Per the germline V gene, CDR1 is SGHVS and CDR2 is FNYEAQ. With 0 bases removed from V and 0 bases from J, the gap between germline ends came to 3 bases. This CDR3 is 13 amino acids long. Here the CDR3 DNA reads TGTGCCAGCAGCTTAGCGAGCTCCTACGAGCAGTACTTC. Translated: CASSLASSYEQYF. Variable domain in full (rest from reference TRBV7-6 and TRBJ2-7): GAGVSQSPRYKVTKRGQDVALRCDPISGHVSLYWYRQALGQGPEFLTYFNYEAQQDKSGLPNDRFSAERPEGSISTLTIQRTEQRDSAMYRCASSLASSYEQYFGPGTRLTVT.

The J gene is TRBJ1-2, the V gene TRBV18; tentative D call: TRBD1 (5 bases). The CDR3 is 19 amino acids. Deletions cut 1 base from V and 3 bases from J, with 24 bases between. Looked up from germline, CDR1 is KGHSH and CDR2 is LQKENI. CDR3 bases: TGTGCCAGCTCACCACGGGAGCCGGGGGAGGCGGCCGGGGACTATGGCTACACCTTC. It translates to CASSPREPGEAAGDYGYTF.

In its sample, this clone was seen once. This chain links TRBV9 with TRBJ1-1; tentative D call: TRBD1 (5 bases). V lost 0 bases and J lost 3, with 12 bases in between. The CDR3 covers 15 residues. Looked up from germline, CDR1 is SGDLS and CDR2 is YYNGEE. The CDR3 DNA reads TGTGCCAGCAGCGTAGAACCAGGGTCGGACACTGAAGCTTTCTTT. It translates to CASSVEPGSDTEAFF.

This rearrangement joins TRBV6-5 to TRBJ1-2; 10 nucleotides match TRBD1. Losses at the gene ends were 6 bases for V and 3 bases for J; bases not matched to a gene: 7. Germline assignment: CDR1 MNHEY and CDR2 SVGAGI. The CDR3 extends over 15 amino acids. Here the CDR3 DNA reads TGTGCCAGCAGCCCGACAGGGGGCGCGGACTATGGCTACACCTTC. Amino acid sequence: CASSPTGGADYGYTF.

V usage is TRBV5-1 and J usage is TRBJ2-1; 8 bases line up with TRBD2. V lost 4 bases and J lost 9; bases outside the gene matches: 12. CDR3 size: 15 residues. Germline assignment: CDR1 SGHRS and CDR2 YFSETQ. The CDR3 DNA is TGCGCCAGCAGCACAGGGTTCGGGGGGGCGAGTGAGCAGTTCTTC. It is translated as CASSTGFGGASEQFF. The complete variable domain, with remaining parts taken from reference TRBV5-1 and TRBJ2-1, reads KAGVTQTPRYLIKTRGQQVTLSCSPISGHRSVSWYQQTPGQGLQFLFEYFSETQRNKGNFPGRFSGRQFSNSRSEMNVSTLELGDSALYLCASSTGFGGASEQFFGPGTRLTVL.

This rearrangement joins TRBV4-2 to TRBJ1-6; D gene unclear. V lost 2 bases and J 0 bases, leaving 11 bases between the germline ends. This CDR3 is 17 amino acids long. The V gene's germline CDR1 is LGHNA and CDR2 YNFKEQ. The chain's CDR3 is CASSQWAGSSYNSPLHF. As DNA, the CDR3 is TGTGCCAGCAGCCAATGGGCGGGCAGCTCCTATAATTCACCCCTCCACTTT.

The V gene is TRBV5-1, the J gene TRBJ2-3; 10 nucleotides match TRBD2. Germline CDR1 reads SGHRS; CDR2 reads YFSETQ. The J segment lost 2 bases and the V segment lost 4 bases, leaving 4 bases of the junction unmatched. This CDR3 spans 15 amino acids. The CDR3 DNA reads as TGCGCCAGCAGCCTACTAGCGGGACCCACAGATACGCAGTATTTT. Its protein product is CASSLLAGPTDTQYF.

V gene TRBV20-1 combines with J gene TRBJ1-3; D unresolved. With 1 base removed from V and 7 bases from J, the gap between germline ends came to 5 bases. In germline, CDR1 is DFQATT, CDR2 SNEGSKA (reference sequence). The CDR3 totals 11 residues. In DNA form, the CDR3 reads TGCAGTGCTAGAGTGCACAACACCATATATTTT. Its translation is CSARVHNTIYF.

This sequence joins TRBV4-3 and TRBJ2-7; D is unclear. Trimming left V 2 bases short and J 0 bases short, with 11 bases between. This CDR3 comprises 15 residues. Per the germline V gene, CDR1 is LGHNA and CDR2 is YSLEER. Here the CDR3 reads CASSQSRRGSYEQYF. In DNA, the CDR3 is TGCGCCAGCAGCCAAAGCCGAAGAGGCTCCTACGAGCAGTACTTC.

The chain carries TRBV29-1 and TRBJ1-2; D is ambiguous. Per the germline V gene, CDR1 is SQVTM and CDR2 is ANQGSEA. The CDR3 contains 10 residues. The CDR3 region is CTTSGEGYTF. In DNA, the CDR3 is TGCACCACCTCCGGGGAGGGCTACACCTTC.

The chain joins TRBV5-1 to TRBJ2-5; TRBD1 matches at 7 bases. The CDR3 is 15 residues long. Germline loops: CDR1 SGHRS, CDR2 YFSETQ. With 1 base clipped from V and 2 bases from J, the junction kept 5 bases outside the gene matches. In DNA form, the CDR3 reads TGCGCCAGCAGCTTGATCCCAGGGGGACAAGAGACCCAGTACTTC. This sequence encodes CASSLIPGGQETQYF.

This chain joins TRBV6-5 and TRBJ2-2; 8 bases match TRBD2. V trimming: 7 bases; J trimming: 6 bases; junction bases outside the gene matches: 10. The CDR3 loop spans 15 amino acids. Per the germline V gene, CDR1 is MNHEY and CDR2 is SVGAGI. This CDR3 is CASTQRGGFSGELFF. The DNA for the CDR3 is TGTGCCAGCACTCAACGGGGGGGCTTCTCCGGGGAGCTGTTTTTT.

The rearrangement links TRBV9 to TRBJ2-7, with 7 bases aligning to TRBD2. V trimming: 2 bases; J trimming: 5 bases; junction bases outside the gene matches: 13. The CDR3 loop spans 16 amino acids. Germline CDR1 is SGDLS and CDR2 is YYNGEE. CDR3 amino acids: CASSVSARGTFHEQYF. Here the CDR3 DNA reads TGTGCCAGCAGCGTGTCGGCGCGGGGGACCTTCCACGAGCAGTACTTC.

The chain employs TRBV18 and TRBJ2-5, with 7 bases fitting TRBD2. The V gene end was trimmed by 6 bases and the J gene end by 5 bases; junction bases not matched to a gene: 9. Germline CDR1 KGHSH, CDR2 LQKENI. The CDR3 sequence is 14 residues long. The CDR3 is CASSPLGGMETQYF. Written as DNA, the CDR3 is TGTGCCAGCTCGCCCCTGGGAGGGATGGAGACCCAGTACTTC. Full variable domain (outside the CDR3, taken from reference TRBV18 and TRBJ2-5): NAGVMQNPRHLVRRRGQEARLRCSPMKGHSHVYWYRQLPEEGLKFMVYLQKENIIDESGMPKERFSAEFPKEGPSILRIQQVVRGDSAAYFCASSPLGGMETQYFGPGTRLLVL.

The chain is built from TRBV5-4 and TRBJ2-3; D ambiguous. CDR1 and CDR2 from the germline V gene are SGHNT and YYREEE (reference sequence). The length of the CDR3 is 12 residues. V was cut by 0 bases and J by 6 bases, with 5 bases left in between. The CDR3 bases are TGTGCCAGCAGCTTGGGATGGGATACGCAGTATTTT. It translates to CASSLGWDTQYF.

This clone has only one observation. The chain links TRBV2 to TRBJ2-4; D may correspond to TRBD1 or TRBD2 (6 bases each). The V end lost 2 bases, the J end lost 2 bases, and 13 bases lay between the germline ends. The CDR3 consists of 16 residues. From germline, CDR1 is SNHLY and CDR2 FYNNEI. CDR3 region: CASSEPFGGPKNIQYF. CDR3 sequence (DNA): TGTGCCAGCAGTGAACCTTTTGGGGGGCCCAAAAACATTCAGTACTTC.

In DNA, the CDR3 is TGTGCCAGCTCAAGTATTCAGGCCTACGAGCAGTACTTC. Translation: CASSSIQAYEQYF. V and J are TRBV18 and TRBJ2-7; no reliable D call. The CDR3 extends over 13 amino acids. The V end was cut by 5 bases, the J end by 2 bases, with 10 bases between. Germline assignment: CDR1 KGHSH and CDR2 LQKENI.

Only one count was recorded for this clone. The CDR3 DNA follows: TGTGCCAGCAGTTACCAGAACAGGGGAGCGGGCTATGGCTACACCTTC. Amino acids: CASSYQNRGAGYGYTF. The chain links TRBV6-5 to TRBJ1-2; 7 bases fit TRBD1. The ends lost 2 bases at V and 4 bases at J; junction bases unmatched: 10. The CDR3 length is 16 residues. CDR1 and CDR2 from the germline V gene are MNHEY and SVGAGI.

The table lists this clone with a count of one. The chain couples TRBV29-1 to TRBJ2-1, with TRBD1 matching 8 bases. CDR1 is SQVTM, CDR2 ANQGSEA, per germline. The trim removed 8 bases at V and 4 bases at J, leaving 10 bases unmatched. This CDR3 contains 14 residues. In DNA, the CDR3 is TGCAGCACCCCCGAGACAGGGGTTTACAATGAGCAGTTCTTC. Amino acid sequence: CSTPETGVYNEQFF.

The CDR3, as DNA: TGTGCCATCAGTCGGGACAGAACCACTTCCTACGAGCAGTACTTC. This gives the protein CAISRDRTTSYEQYF. The V and J genes are TRBV10-3 and TRBJ2-7; 7 bases fit TRBD1. Germline loops: CDR1 ENHRY, CDR2 SYGVKD. There are 15 residues in the CDR3. V was clipped by 5 bases and J by 1 base; unmatched bases: 8.

Only one count was recorded for this clone. This chain uses TRBV28 with TRBJ1-2; no reliable D call. The CDR3 sequence is 12 residues long. Trimming pared 2 bases from V and 2 bases from J, leaving 3 bases between. Germline V gene lookup returns CDR1 MDHEN and CDR2 SYDVKM. The CDR3 spells CASSLDNYGYTF. In DNA, the CDR3 is TGTGCCAGCAGTTTAGACAACTATGGCTACACCTTC.

The J gene is TRBJ1-1, the V gene TRBV2; 7 bases match TRBD1. CDR1 SNHLY and CDR2 FYNNEI come from the germline V gene. This CDR3 spans 15 amino acids. Trimming removed 7 bases from V and 5 bases from J; junction bases left unmatched: 13. CDR3: CASTLTQGGRTEAFF. In DNA, the CDR3 is TGTGCCAGCACCCTAACCCAGGGGGGCCGGACTGAAGCTTTCTTT.

This clone was counted a single time. V is TRBV7-8 and J is TRBJ1-5; no firm D call. The CDR3 extends over 16 amino acids. V was shortened by 0 bases and J by 0 bases, with 9 bases between the two germline ends. CDR1 and CDR2 from the germline V gene are SGHVS and FQNEAQ. The CDR3 sequence: CASSLAAVYSNQPQHF. In DNA form, the CDR3 reads TGTGCCAGCAGCTTAGCGGCAGTATATAGCAATCAGCCCCAGCATTTT.